This section outlines one T cell receptor beta chain sequence together with its context. This same CDR3 is encoded by further DNA sequences in the sample. This entry is derived from a study of Tregs in tolerant kidney transplant recipients. This CDR3 region has 13 residues. Trimming took 3 bases from V and 5 from J, leaving 10 bases between them. Germline CDR1 reads LNHDA; CDR2 reads SQIVND (reference sequence). Related graft donors supplied nonmyeloablative bone marrow transplants, and mixed chimerism was transient. Here immunoSEQ multiplex PCR was the method, and the copy in TCRdb shows in-frame clones only, minus some. The repertoire holds more than 70,000 clones, 90% to 95% seen once, with 1.5% to 2% in the top ten.

The input for sequencing was CD4+ T cells from blood (PBMCs), taken 24 months after the transplant. The chain links TRBV19 to TRBJ1-1; no clear D gene. This clonotype originated in a human patient who received a combined kidney and bone marrow transplant. Some T cells may be the graft donor's. The CDR3 DNA reads as TGTGCCAGTAGTATTCCGGGAAATACTGAAGCTTTCTTT. Its translation: CASSIPGNTEAFF.